The 23 T cell receptor beta chains below were found in one sample sequenced in a study of beta chain features in type 1 diabetes. Expressed TCRB transcripts were sequenced because the entire RNA isolate underwent reverse transcription. Produced via immunoSEQ multiplex PCR; TCRdb's table is partial and in-frame only. This sample carries around 300,000 clones, roughly 9.6% of them seen once, and the ten largest clones take about 0.015%. The sequencing input was naive CD4+ T cells from blood. Receptor source: a woman aged 25 to 45 in good health.

This sequence joins TRBV28 and TRBJ2-5; tentatively, D is TRBD2 (5 bases). CDR3 length: 13 residues. V was cut by 5 bases and J by 4 bases, with 11 bases left in between. Germline-derived CDR1 and CDR2 are MDHEN and SYDVKM. The CDR3 DNA is TGTGCCAGCAGTCTAGGGAGCCGAGAGACCCAGTACTTC. It translates to CASSLGSRETQYF. The whole variable domain, filled in from reference TRBV28 and TRBJ2-5, reads DVKVTQSSRYLVKRTGEKVFLECVQDMDHENMFWYRQDPGLGLRLIYFSYDVKMKEKGDIPEGYSVSREKKERFSLILESASTNQTSMYLCASSLGSRETQYFGPGTRLLVL.

This chain links TRBV7-9 with TRBJ2-5; maybe TRBD1 (5 bases). Trimming cost V 5 bases and J 3 bases, with 16 bases left between them. The CDR3 contains 15 residues. From germline, CDR1 is SEHNR and CDR2 FQNEAQ (reference sequence). The CDR3 DNA follows: TGTGCCAGCAGCCCGGGCCACACAGGAGAAGAGACCCAGTACTTC. Translation gives CASSPGHTGEETQYF. The full variable domain, completed using reference TRBV7-9 and TRBJ2-5, is DTGVSQNPRHKITKRGQNVTFRCDPISEHNRLYWYRQTLGQGPEFLTYFQNEAQLEKSRLLSDRFSAERPKGSFSTLEIQRTEQGDSAMYLCASSPGHTGEETQYFGPGTRLLVL.

The chain carries TRBV27 and TRBJ2-7; tentative D call: TRBD1 (6 bases). The V end lost 5 bases, the J end lost 5 bases, and 22 bases lay between the germline ends. CDR1 MNHEY and CDR2 SMNVEV come from the germline V gene (reference sequence). The CDR3 length is 16 residues. CDR3 region: CASSTRSGQGFDEQYF. The CDR3 coding sequence is TGTGCCAGCAGTACAAGATCGGGACAAGGGTTCGACGAGCAGTACTTC.

This clone was counted ten times or more. The chain carries TRBV23-1 and TRBJ2-3; 8 bases align to TRBD2. TRBV23-1 is flagged as an ORF with uncertain function. CDR3 length: 17 residues. J was trimmed by 6 bases and V by 0 bases; bases with no gene match: 11. The CDR3 is CASSQSDERERPDTQYF. CDR3 coding DNA: TGCGCCAGCAGTCAATCGGATGAGCGGGAGCGCCCTGATACGCAGTATTTT.

The chain has TRBV28 and TRBJ2-7, with TRBD2 as a possible D gene (6 bases). This CDR3 is 15 amino acids long. The germline V and J ends were trimmed by 6 bases and 2 bases, with 17 bases remaining between them. The V gene's germline CDR1 is MDHEN and CDR2 SYDVKM. In DNA form, the CDR3 reads TGTGCCAGCAGGGGGGGTCGGGCCCTCCCCTACGAGCAGTACTTC. Encoded protein: CASRGGRALPYEQYF.

This clone was counted only a few times. The chain joins TRBV18 to TRBJ2-7, with D perhaps matching TRBD2 (6 bases). The CDR3 covers 16 residues. CDR1 and CDR2 from the germline V gene are KGHSH and LQKENI. Between the trimmed V and J ends, which lost 6 bases and 0 bases, there was a span of 18 bases. CDR3 residues: CASSRGTPGVSYEQYF. In DNA, the CDR3 is TGTGCCAGCTCTCGTGGGACTCCCGGCGTCTCCTACGAGCAGTACTTC.

V and J are TRBV30 and TRBJ1-6; TRBD1 matches 8 bases. Per the germline V gene, CDR1 is GTSNPN and CDR2 is SVGIG (reference sequence). CDR3 length: 15 residues. The ends lost 7 bases at V and 0 bases at J; junction bases unmatched: 5. Written as DNA, the CDR3 is TGTGCCTACCGGACAGGGCCCTCCTATAATTCACCCCTCCACTTT. It specifies CAYRTGPSYNSPLHF.

J is TRBJ2-7 and V is TRBV6-4; D is undetermined. Germline-derived CDR1 and CDR2 are MRHNA and SNTAGT. The CDR3 sequence is 12 residues long. V was shortened by 6 bases and J by 3 bases, with 9 bases between the two germline ends. The CDR3 region is CASRTTNYEQYF. Written as DNA, the CDR3 is TGTGCCAGCAGAACCACTAACTACGAGCAGTACTTC.

In this sample, this clone turned up a few times. This chain links TRBV4-3 with TRBJ2-3; 9 bases map to TRBD2. The ends lost 1 base at V and 4 bases at J; junction bases unmatched: 0. Germline CDR1 LGHNA, CDR2 YSLEER. This CDR3 has 14 residues. The DNA of the CDR3 is TGCGCCAGCAGCCAAGGCGGGAGGGCAGATACGCAGTATTTT. Encoded protein: CASSQGGRADTQYF.

This clone was seen only a few times. This chain connects TRBV19 to TRBJ2-1; 14 bases align to TRBD2. This CDR3 region has 15 residues. Germline lookup yields CDR1 LNHDA and CDR2 SQIVND (reference sequence). V trimming: 4 bases; J trimming: 6 bases; junction bases outside the gene matches: 2. DNA of the CDR3: TGTGCCAGTAGTACAGGACTAGCGGGAGGCAATGAGCAGTTCTTC. Translating it yields CASSTGLAGGNEQFF. Together with reference TRBV19 and TRBJ2-1, the CDR3 gives the full variable domain: DGGITQSPKYLFRKEGQNVTLSCEQNLNHDAMYWYRQDPGQGLRLIYYSQIVNDFQKGDIAEGYSVSREKKESFPLTVTSAQKNPTAFYLCASSTGLAGGNEQFFGPGTRLTVL.

The genes are TRBV30 and TRBJ1-1; D not resolved. Germline V gene lookup returns CDR1 GTSNPN and CDR2 SVGIG (reference sequence). V shed 3 bases and J shed 5 bases, with 7 bases lying between them. The CDR3 is made up of 11 amino acids. Here the CDR3 DNA reads TGTGCCTGGAGAGCGTGGACTGAAGCTTTCTTT. Amino acid sequence: CAWRAWTEAFF.

This clone turned up a few times. The rearrangement uses TRBV29-1 and TRBJ2-7; 8 positions agree with TRBD2. The CDR3 has 13 residues. V was pared by 3 bases and J by 7 bases, with 8 bases of the junction left unmatched. CDR1 is SQVTM and CDR2 is ANQGSEA in the germline V gene. The CDR3 region has the DNA TGCAGCGTTGATTTGGCGGGAGGTTTTGAGCAGTACTTC. Translation gives CSVDLAGGFEQYF.

The CDR3: CASSPGRTTEAFF. As DNA, the CDR3 is TGTGCCAGCAGTCCAGGGAGGACCACTGAAGCTTTCTTT. V gene TRBV28 combines with J gene TRBJ1-1; maybe TRBD1 (5 bases). The CDR3 length is 13 residues. Germline V gene data show CDR1 as MDHEN and CDR2 as SYDVKM. V dropped 5 bases and J dropped 4 bases, with 11 bases sitting between them.

This chain joins TRBV27 and TRBJ1-1; D is perhaps TRBD1 (6 bases). The ends were cut back, 7 bases at V and 1 base at J, with 10 bases in the middle. The germline CDR1 and CDR2 sequences are MNHEY and SMNVEV (reference sequence). This CDR3 contains 13 residues. CDR3 residues: CASTGHANTEAFF. The CDR3 nucleotides read TGTGCCAGCACGGGACATGCGAACACTGAAGCTTTCTTT.

This clone was found a few times. The chain employs TRBV7-2 and TRBJ2-5; D may be TRBD2 (5 bases). The CDR3 runs 15 residues. The ends were cut back, 5 bases at V and 4 bases at J, with 17 bases in the middle. Germline V lookup: CDR1 SGHTA, CDR2 FQGNSA. The CDR3 protein is CASSAPAGGRETQYF. Written as DNA, the CDR3 is TGTGCCAGCAGCGCCCCGGCAGGAGGCCGAGAGACCCAGTACTTC. The variable domain in full, completed from reference TRBV7-2 and TRBJ2-5, reads GAGVSQSPSNKVTEKGKDVELRCDPISGHTALYWYRQSLGQGLEFLIYFQGNSAPDKSGLPSDRFSAERTGGSVSTLTIQRTQQEDSAVYLCASSAPAGGRETQYFGPGTRLLVL.

The V call is TRBV18, the J call TRBJ2-2; D is perhaps TRBD1 (6 bases). In germline, CDR1 is KGHSH, CDR2 LQKENI. Trimming removed 4 bases at V and 1 base at J, with 16 bases between. The CDR3 sequence is 17 residues long. Here the CDR3 DNA reads TGTGCCAGCTCACAGTCCTACAGGGTGATGAACACCGGGGAGCTGTTTTTT. Encoded protein: CASSQSYRVMNTGELFF.

This sequence joins TRBV19 and TRBJ2-1; the match to TRBD2 covers 7 bases. The CDR3 runs to 13 residues. CDR1 and CDR2 from the germline V gene are LNHDA and SQIVND (reference sequence). With 4 bases clipped from V and 10 bases from J, the junction kept 7 bases outside the gene matches. CDR3 in amino acids: CASSTGLVNEQFF. CDR3 bases: TGTGCCAGTAGTACTGGACTAGTCAACGAGCAGTTCTTC.

There are a few counts of this clone. This sequence joins TRBV11-1 and TRBJ2-7; 9 bases agree with TRBD2. CDR1 and CDR2 (germline): SGHAT, FQDESV (reference sequence). The CDR3 has 15 residues. J was trimmed by 2 bases and V by 5 bases; bases with no gene match: 7. This chain's CDR3 is CASSDSLAGPYEQYF. CDR3 in DNA: TGTGCCAGCAGCGACTCCCTAGCGGGACCCTACGAGCAGTACTTC.

The rearrangement uses TRBV30 and TRBJ1-5; the D gene is possibly TRBD1 (6 bases). Germline CDR1 reads GTSNPN; CDR2 reads SVGIG (reference sequence). V was cut by 5 bases and J by 0 bases, with 11 bases left in between. The CDR3 is 14 amino acids. CDR3 sequence: CAWEDRNSNQPQHF. The CDR3 DNA sequence: TGTGCCTGGGAGGACAGAAATAGCAATCAGCCCCAGCATTTT.

The chain's CDR3 is CASSQDGRGNTEAFF. CDR3 nucleotide sequence: TGCGCCAGCAGCCAAGATGGAAGGGGGAACACTGAAGCTTTCTTT. The rearrangement uses TRBV4-1 and TRBJ1-1; possible D gene TRBD1, 5 bases. Deletions cut 0 bases from V and 1 base from J, with 9 bases between. The length of the CDR3 is 15 residues. Germline V gene data show CDR1 as MGHRA and CDR2 as YSYEKL.

The CDR3 region is CASSDPGGTSGNEQFF. Here the CDR3 DNA reads TGTGCCAGTAGCGACCCCGGAGGGACTAGCGGGAATGAGCAGTTCTTC. The J gene is TRBJ2-1, the V gene TRBV19; TRBD2 matches at 12 bases. V was clipped by 6 bases and J by 7 bases; unmatched bases: 10. Per the germline V gene, CDR1 is LNHDA and CDR2 is SQIVND (reference sequence). The CDR3 loop spans 16 amino acids.

The V call is TRBV5-1, the J call TRBJ2-5; 11 bases are a match to TRBD2. The CDR3 sequence is 16 residues long. The germline V gene encodes CDR1 SGHRS and CDR2 YFSETQ. The J segment lost 5 bases and the V segment lost 6 bases, leaving 12 bases of the junction unmatched. The CDR3 loop is CASKGGTSGSMETQYF. CDR3 sequence (DNA): TGCGCCAGCAAAGGAGGAACTAGCGGGAGTATGGAGACCCAGTACTTC.

V is TRBV4-2 and J is TRBJ2-7; D is unclear. Per the germline V gene, CDR1 is LGHNA and CDR2 is YNFKEQ. Trimming cost V 1 base and J 3 bases, with 13 bases left between them. This CDR3 spans 15 amino acids. CDR3 sequence (DNA): TGTGCCAGCAGCCAAGGAGAGACGGAGAACTACGAGCAGTACTTC. It codes for CASSQGETENYEQYF.